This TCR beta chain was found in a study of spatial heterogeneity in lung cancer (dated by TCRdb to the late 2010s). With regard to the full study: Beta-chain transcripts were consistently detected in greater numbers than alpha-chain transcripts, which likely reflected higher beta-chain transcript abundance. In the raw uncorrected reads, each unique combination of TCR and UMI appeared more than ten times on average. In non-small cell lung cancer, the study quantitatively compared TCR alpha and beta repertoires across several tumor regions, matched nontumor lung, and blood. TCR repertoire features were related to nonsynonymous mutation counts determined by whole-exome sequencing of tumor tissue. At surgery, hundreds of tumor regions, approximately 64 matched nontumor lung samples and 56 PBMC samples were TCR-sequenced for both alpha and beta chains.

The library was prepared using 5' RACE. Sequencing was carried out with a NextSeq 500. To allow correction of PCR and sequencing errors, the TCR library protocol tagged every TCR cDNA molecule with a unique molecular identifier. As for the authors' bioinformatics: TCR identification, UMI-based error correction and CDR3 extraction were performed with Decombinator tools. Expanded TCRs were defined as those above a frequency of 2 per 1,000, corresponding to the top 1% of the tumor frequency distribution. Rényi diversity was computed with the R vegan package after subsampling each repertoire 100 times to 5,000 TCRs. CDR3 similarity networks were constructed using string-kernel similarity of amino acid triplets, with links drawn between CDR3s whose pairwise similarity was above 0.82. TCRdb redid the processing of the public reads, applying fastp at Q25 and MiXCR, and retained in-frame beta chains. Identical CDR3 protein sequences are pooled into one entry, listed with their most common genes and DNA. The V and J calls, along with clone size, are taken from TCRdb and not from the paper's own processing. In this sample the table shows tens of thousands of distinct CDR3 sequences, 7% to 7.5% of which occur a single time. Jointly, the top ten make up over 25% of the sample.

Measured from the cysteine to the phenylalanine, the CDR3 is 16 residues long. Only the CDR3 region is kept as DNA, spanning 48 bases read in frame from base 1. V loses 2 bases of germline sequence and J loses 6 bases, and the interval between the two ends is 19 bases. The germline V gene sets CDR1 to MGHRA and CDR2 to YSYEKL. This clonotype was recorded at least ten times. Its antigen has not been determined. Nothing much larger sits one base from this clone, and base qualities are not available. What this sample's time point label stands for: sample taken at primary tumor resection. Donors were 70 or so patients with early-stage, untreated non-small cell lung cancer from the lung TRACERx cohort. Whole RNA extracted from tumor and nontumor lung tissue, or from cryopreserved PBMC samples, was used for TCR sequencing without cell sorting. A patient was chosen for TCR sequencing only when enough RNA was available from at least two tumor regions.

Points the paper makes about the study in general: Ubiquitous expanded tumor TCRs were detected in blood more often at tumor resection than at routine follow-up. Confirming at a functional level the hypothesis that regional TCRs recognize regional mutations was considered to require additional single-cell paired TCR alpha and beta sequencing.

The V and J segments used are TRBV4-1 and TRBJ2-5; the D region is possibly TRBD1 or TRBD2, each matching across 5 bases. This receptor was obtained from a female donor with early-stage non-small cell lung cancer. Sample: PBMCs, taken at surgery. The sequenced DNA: TGCGCCAGCAGCCAAACGGTCTCGAGGGGTCCCCAGACCCAGTACTTC. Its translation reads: CASSQTVSRGPQTQYF.